The T cell receptor beta chain under discussion was sequenced for a study of control samples from healthy donors and cancer patients (dated by TCRdb to about 2020). The receptor library was made with the immunoSEQ multiplex PCR assay. This immuneACCESS table, as held by TCRdb, lists in-frame sequences with V and J called but not all clones. Of the missing ones, under half trace to an unresolved V gene in checked studies; the others have no known cause. This sample gives 84,000 or so clones in total; about nine tenths of them show up just once. In total, the top ten clones hold approximately 16% of the sample. V has 0 bases trimmed and J has 4 bases trimmed; junction bases matching no gene number 7. There are 17 amino acids in the CDR3, from cysteine to phenylalanine inclusive. The retained sequence is limited to the CDR3, 51 bases, with the frame set at the first base. CDR1 and CDR2 were assigned from the germline V gene as KGHDR and SFDVKD.

In regard to this clone: There is no known antigen for this receptor. Base-call qualities are not available, and no considerably larger clone is one nucleotide away.

Sequenced material: blood. Recombination linked TRBV24-1 to TRBJ2-3; 9 central bases correspond to TRBD1. The receptor was derived from a man aged 45 to 65 in good health. The DNA sequence is as follows: TGTGCCACCAGTGATTTGCAGGGGGGACAGGGCGCAGATACGCAGTATTTT. It encodes CATSDLQGGQGADTQYF.